These T cell receptor beta chains were read from a single sample in a study of T cells in Graves' hyperthyroidism and ophthalmopathy. One entry per CDR3 protein, called by TCRdb with MiXCR from the multiplex PCR reads. The table includes approximately 870,000 distinct CDR3 sequences, more than 30% detected once. Source material: blood. The source of these receptors is a man aged 18-30 years with Graves' hyperthyroidism. Each CDR3 is given with its conserved first and last residue. D genes are given only for firm matches. Some rows have no size entry. The others give once, few or many, or a class for an expanded clone.

j_call | clone_size | d_call | v_call | cdr3_aa | cdr3_nt
TRBJ2-7 | once | TRBD2 | TRBV4-1 | CASSHVDGTSGVSYEQYF | TGCGCCAGCAGCCATGTAGACGGGACTAGCGGTGTCTCCTACGAGCAGTACTTC
TRBJ2-7 | few | TRBD2 | TRBV14 | CASSLFGRPTHTPYEQYF | TGTGCCAGCAGCCTTTTCGGGAGGCCGACTCACACCCCCTACGAGCAGTACTTC
TRBJ2-7 | few | . | TRBV5-1 | CASRWNSGYEQYF | TGCGCCAGCAGATGGAACAGCGGCTACGAGCAGTACTTC
TRBJ2-5 | many | . | TRBV2 | CASSEYRRETQYF | TGTGCCAGCAGTGAGTACCGGCGAGAGACCCAGTACTTC
TRBJ1-1 | few | . | TRBV20-1 | CSARGPRGGGTEAFF | TGCAGTGCTAGAGGCCCGAGAGGGGGTGGCACTGAAGCTTTCTTT
TRBJ2-3 | . | . | TRBV7-3 | CASSLGLTSTDTQYF | TGTGCCAGCAGCTTAGGACTCACTAGCACAGATACGCAGTATTTT
TRBJ2-7 | many | . | TRBV20-1 | CSASPETYEQYF | TGCAGTGCTTCCCCGGAGACCTACGAGCAGTACTTC
TRBJ1-2 | many | . | TRBV19 | CASSIWGSDYGYTF | TGTGCCAGTAGTATATGGGGGTCCGACTATGGCTACACCTTC
TRBJ2-2 | . | TRBD2 | TRBV7-2 | CASSPVGLAGERWNPGELFF | TGTGCCAGCAGCCCAGTCGGGCTAGCGGGAGAGCGGTGGAACCCCGGGGAGCTGTTTTTT
TRBJ2-5 | many | TRBD2 | TRBV24-1 | CATSVREGTQYF | TGTGCCACCAGTGTCCGGGAGGGGACCCAGTACTTC
TRBJ1-3 | few | . | TRBV2 | CASSLAGLKDEDTIYF | TGTGCCAGCAGCTTAGCGGGACTCAAGGATGAAGACACCATATATTTT
TRBJ2-5 | many | . | TRBV29-1 | CSVGTAFQETQYF | TGCAGCGTTGGGACGGCCTTCCAAGAGACCCAGTACTTC
TRBJ2-7 | . | TRBD1 | TRBV7-8 | CASSPWDRGTYGQYF | TGTGCCAGCAGCCCCTGGGACAGGGGGACCTACGGGCAGTACTTC
TRBJ2-5 | . | TRBD1 | TRBV11-2 | CASSLGNRGPETQYF | TGTGCCAGCAGCTTAGGAAACAGGGGGCCAGAGACCCAGTACTTC
TRBJ2-7 | . | TRBD1 | TRBV12-3/TRBV12-4 | CASSFGGQGLYEQYF | TGTGCCAGCAGTTTTGGGGGACAGGGACTTTACGAGCAGTACTTC
TRBJ1-1 | many | TRBD1 | TRBV7-9 | CASSLQGARTEAFF | TGCGCCAGCAGCCTCCAGGGGGCGCGCACTGAAGCTTTCTTT
TRBJ1-2 | . | . | TRBV29-1 | CSVGESYGYTF | TGCAGCGTTGGGGAAAGCTATGGCTACACCTTC
TRBJ2-7 | . | . | TRBV7-8 | CASSFDPYEQYF | TGTGCCAGCAGCTTCGATCCCTACGAGCAGTACTTC
TRBJ2-3 | once | TRBD1 | TRBV29-1 | CSVEHGQGADTQYF | TGCAGCGTTGAACACGGACAGGGAGCCGATACGCAGTATTTT
TRBJ1-4 | . | . | TRBV7-6 | CASSLTGRVANANEKLFF | TGTGCCAGCAGCTTAACAGGGAGGGTCGCAAATGCAAATGAAAAACTGTTTTTT
TRBJ2-7 | many | . | TRBV10-3 | CAISGGAYEQYF | TGTGCCATCAGTGGGGGGGCCTACGAGCAGTACTTC
TRBJ2-2 | . | . | TRBV4-2 | CASSQQGELFF | TGTGCCAGCAGCCAACAGGGGGAGCTGTTTTTT